Each of the 3 T cell receptor beta chains below was sequenced from the same sample in a study of CD8 T cells in ankylosing spondylitis. MiXCR, run by TCRdb on the 5' RACE reads, gives a single entry per CDR3 protein. Seen here are approximately 400,000 distinct CDR3 sequences, more than 15% observed once, and the top ten hold 1%. Their cognate antigens are unknown. Study outcomes and limitations: About 8 highly homologous variants formed a TCR beta motif that appeared characteristic of ankylosing spondylitis blood.

Sequences were obtained from blood, either unsorted or a sorted T cell fraction (not recorded which). Source of these receptors: a male donor with ankylosing spondylitis.

The CDR3 DNA reads TGCAGTGCTCCCGGACAGGGGGATGAAGCTTTCTTT. Protein: CSAPGQGDEAFF. The chain carries TRBV20-1 and TRBJ1-1; the match to TRBD1 covers 10 bases. The J segment lost 7 bases and the V segment lost 5 bases, leaving 4 bases of the junction unmatched. There are 12 residues in the CDR3. From germline, CDR1 is DFQATT and CDR2 SNEGSKA (reference sequence).

The rearrangement joins TRBV3-1 to TRBJ1-6, with 10 bases matching TRBD1. The V gene end was trimmed by 0 bases and the J gene end by 9 bases; junction bases not matched to a gene: 8. Germline lookup yields CDR1 LGHDT and CDR2 YNNKEL (reference sequence). The CDR3 runs to 17 residues. The chain's CDR3 is CASSQEGDRGPGSPLHF. CDR3 bases: TGTGCCAGCAGCCAAGAAGGGGACAGGGGACCTGGTTCACCCCTCCACTTT.

The rearrangement links TRBV6-5 to TRBJ1-1, with D maybe TRBD1 (5 bases). The CDR3 consists of 17 residues. Germline CDR1 and CDR2: MNHEY and SVGAGI. Trimming took off 4 bases at V and 0 bases at J, with 18 bases between the two ends. CDR3 nucleotide sequence: TGTGCCAGCAGTTCAAACTCCCGGGGGTTCATGAACACTGAAGCTTTCTTT. Translation gives CASSSNSRGFMNTEAFF.